This TCR beta chain comes out of a study of shared clonotypes between healthy human individuals. Study-wide results and caveats: The authors expected sequencing depth to affect clonotype sharing among donors.

V gave up 1 base and J gave up 7 bases; unmatched junction bases: 9. The CDR3 has 14 amino acids. The germline gives CDR1 SQVTM, CDR2 ANQGSEA. Regarding this clone: The antigen is not known.

TCRdb's copy holds only in-frame clones and misses some; the assay was immunoSEQ multiplex PCR. The table includes approximately 1,500,000 clones, roughly 97% detected once. CD4+ cells underwent separation, giving CD45RA+ naive and CD45RA-negative memory subsets. The specimen sequenced was naive CD4+ T cells sorted from blood. Subset described: CD45RA+ positively selected. The sequence derives from a man aged 30 to 45 in good health. The chain employs TRBV29-1 and TRBJ2-7; TRBD1 matches at 8 bases. As DNA, the CDR3 is TGCAGCGTTGAAGTCAAGGACAGGGTTGGTGAGCAGTACTTC. This codes for CSVEVKDRVGEQYF.